These 6 T cell receptor beta chains originate from one sample sequenced in a study of Ad26.COV2.S vaccination and SARS-CoV-2 variants. Regarding treatment: roughly 18 received Ad26.COV2.S at low or high dose, single or two shots; 5 received placebo; per-sample allocation not given. After the first vaccine or placebo injection, samples were drawn on day 63. Libraries were prepared by immunoSEQ multiplex PCR; TCRdb keeps only in-frame clonotypes and omits some of them. The table records a few hundred thousand clones, approximately 88% of them present only once. This specimen consisted of peripheral blood, obtained in a trial of Ad26.COV2.S vaccine versus placebo. These receptors were obtained from a person aged 18-65 years who received the Ad26.COV2.S COVID-19 vaccine or a placebo.

This chain connects TRBV6-5 to TRBJ2-7; no reliable D call. The CDR3 has 14 residues. V was trimmed by 2 bases and J by 0 bases, leaving 8 bases between them. Germline values: CDR1 MNHEY, CDR2 SVGAGI. CDR3 sequence reads: CASSYATDSYEQYF. CDR3 in DNA: TGTGCCAGCAGTTACGCGACGGACTCCTACGAGCAGTACTTC.

The chain couples TRBV18 to TRBJ2-3, with no clear D. V was shortened by 4 bases and J by 2 bases, with 13 bases between the two germline ends. The CDR3 runs 15 residues. Germline CDR1 reads KGHSH; CDR2 reads LQKENI. The CDR3: CASSLRHQHTDTQYF. The CDR3 nucleotides read TGTGCCAGCTCACTTCGACACCAGCACACAGATACGCAGTATTTT.

The chain links TRBV9 to TRBJ1-6; D gene unclear. Germline CDR1 is SGDLS and CDR2 is YYNGEE. The CDR3 runs 15 residues. Trimming left V 4 bases short and J 0 bases short, with 8 bases between. The CDR3 region is CASSLGSSYNSPLHF. DNA of the CDR3: TGTGCCAGCAGCTTAGGGAGCTCCTATAATTCACCCCTCCACTTT.

The rearrangement joins TRBV5-1 to TRBJ1-6, with 9 bases fitting TRBD1. J was trimmed by 8 bases and V by 5 bases; bases with no gene match: 5. The CDR3 is 14 amino acids. Germline CDR1 SGHRS, CDR2 YFSETQ. The CDR3 loop is CASRWTGEDSPLHF. The DNA of the CDR3 is TGCGCCAGCAGATGGACAGGGGAGGATTCACCCCTCCACTTT.

V gene TRBV28 combines with J gene TRBJ2-1; 9 bases align to TRBD2. V lost 7 bases, J lost 9 bases, and 10 bases stayed unmatched. From germline, CDR1 is MDHEN and CDR2 SYDVKM. The CDR3 has 14 amino acids. Here the CDR3 reads CASTAGGRVGEQFF. The CDR3, as DNA: TGTGCCAGCACGGCGGGGGGGCGCGTCGGTGAGCAGTTCTTC.

This clone has only one observation. This chain links TRBV5-5 with TRBJ1-1, with D perhaps TRBD1 (6 bases). V lost 5 bases, J lost 3 bases, and 11 bases lay in between. This CDR3 contains 13 residues. CDR1 and CDR2 (germline): SGHKS, YYEKEE (reference sequence). The CDR3 protein is CASSFAGDTEAFF. DNA of the CDR3: TGTGCCAGCAGTTTCGCAGGGGACACTGAAGCTTTCTTT.